The 30 T cell receptor beta chains reported below all come from one sample, sequenced in a study of blood T cell repertoires in COVID-19 (dated by TCRdb to the early 2020s). Library creation used the immunoSEQ multiplex PCR assay. Held by TCRdb, this immuneACCESS table contains in-frame sequences only and omits some clones. Under half of the omission traces to an unresolved V gene where checked; the cause of the rest is unknown. The sample data list more than 100,000 clones, and over 85% of these were observed just once. In total, the top ten clones hold about 15% of the sample. Sequenced material: peripheral blood. These receptor sequences come from a woman older than 75 in a cohort sampled during active COVID-19.

The V and J genes are TRBV28 and TRBJ2-1, with 12 bases lining up with TRBD2. Germline values: CDR1 MDHEN, CDR2 SYDVKM. V lost 5 bases and J lost 5; bases outside the gene matches: 13. The CDR3 consists of 18 residues. In DNA, the CDR3 is TGTGCCAGCAGTGTCGGGACTAGCGGGTCCCCGTATAACAATGAGCAGTTCTTC. Its translation is CASSVGTSGSPYNNEQFF.

The chain has TRBV27 and TRBJ1-6; D is perhaps TRBD1 (6 bases). This CDR3 has 15 residues. The ends were cut back, 3 bases at V and 5 bases at J, with 11 bases in the middle. The germline V gene has CDR1 MNHEY and CDR2 SMNVEV (reference sequence). The CDR3 here is CASSFRTVNNSPLHF. CDR3 in DNA: TGTGCCAGCAGTTTCCGGACAGTTAATAATTCACCCCTCCACTTT.

The DNA of the CDR3 is TGTGCCAGCAGTGACTCTACAGGGGGCCTTTGGAATGAGCAGTTCTTC. It is translated as CASSDSTGGLWNEQFF. This rearrangement joins TRBV25-1 to TRBJ2-1, with 9 bases matching TRBD1. The V segment lost 3 bases and the J segment 7 bases; nucleotides outside the gene matches: 10. CDR1 MGHDK and CDR2 SYGVNS come from the germline V gene. The CDR3 is made up of 16 amino acids.

The chain joins TRBV20-1 to TRBJ1-2, with D uncertain. This CDR3 is built from 10 residues. V shed 5 bases and J shed 3 bases, with 4 bases lying between them. The V gene's germline CDR1 is DFQATT and CDR2 SNEGSKA (reference sequence). The CDR3 loop is CSALDYGYTF. In nucleotides, the CDR3 is TGCAGTGCTCTTGACTATGGCTACACCTTC.

The rearrangement links TRBV11-2 to TRBJ1-4, with D tentatively TRBD1 (6 bases). Germline lookup yields CDR1 SGHAT and CDR2 FQNNGV. CDR3 size: 17 residues. V gave up 4 bases and J gave up 3 bases, with 18 bases separating them. The CDR3 bases are TGTGCCAGCAGCTCTAAATTCCAGGGGTTCTCTAATGAAAAACTGTTTTTT. Translation: CASSSKFQGFSNEKLFF.

This chain connects TRBV18 to TRBJ2-2, with unresolved D. The CDR3 sequence is 13 residues long. Looked up from germline, CDR1 is KGHSH and CDR2 is LQKENI. Trimming took 1 base from V and 4 from J, leaving 4 bases between them. CDR3 sequence reads: CASSPLGTGELFF. For the CDR3, the DNA is TGTGCCAGCTCACCACTCGGCACCGGGGAGCTGTTTTTT. The variable domain in full, completed from reference TRBV18 and TRBJ2-2, reads NAGVMQNPRHLVRRRGQEARLRCSPMKGHSHVYWYRQLPEEGLKFMVYLQKENIIDESGMPKERFSAEFPKEGPSILRIQQVVRGDSAAYFCASSPLGTGELFFGEGSRLTVL.

For the CDR3, the DNA is TGTGCCAGCAGCTCGAGGGGGACCTATGGCTACACCTTC. Translating it yields CASSSRGTYGYTF. The chain recombines TRBV5-6 with TRBJ1-2; maybe TRBD1 (6 bases). Germline V CDR1 and CDR2: SGHDT, YYEEEE. V lost 3 bases, J lost 4 bases, and 10 bases lay in between. The CDR3 has 13 residues.

The chain links TRBV6-5 to TRBJ2-7; 11 nucleotides line up with TRBD1. The germline gives CDR1 MNHEY, CDR2 SVGAGI. J gave up 6 bases and V 5 bases, and 3 bases lay outside the gene matches. The CDR3 has 13 amino acids. The CDR3 sequence: CASSRTGGAEQYF. CDR3 bases: TGTGCCAGCAGTCGGACAGGGGGCGCCGAGCAGTACTTC.

CDR3 residues: CASRILTGEGGYTF. The CDR3, as DNA: TGTGCCAGCAGGATTTTGACAGGGGAGGGAGGCTACACCTTC. V gene TRBV6-5 combines with J gene TRBJ1-2; TRBD1 matches 8 bases. The CDR3 runs to 14 residues. Trimming at V came to 6 bases and at J to 8 bases, leaving 11 bases not matched to a gene. Germline-derived CDR1 and CDR2 are MNHEY and SVGAGI.

The chain's CDR3 is CASSQIQGYPGNTIYF. For the CDR3, the DNA is TGTGCCAGCAGCCAGATACAGGGTTATCCTGGAAACACCATATATTTT. The rearrangement links TRBV5-6 to TRBJ1-3; perhaps TRBD1 as D (6 bases). The CDR3 is 16 residues long. Germline V lookup: CDR1 SGHDT, CDR2 YYEEEE. Trimming pared 4 bases from V and 2 bases from J, leaving 16 bases between.

The chain employs TRBV9 and TRBJ2-1; TRBD2 matches at 12 bases. The CDR3 extends over 16 amino acids. Germline V gene lookup returns CDR1 SGDLS and CDR2 YYNGEE. Trimming cost V 3 bases and J 7 bases; bases outside gene matches: 8. CDR3 sequence reads: CASSELAGGPENEQFF. The CDR3 DNA follows: TGTGCCAGCAGCGAGCTAGCGGGGGGGCCAGAGAATGAGCAGTTCTTC.

In DNA, the CDR3 is TGTGCCAGCAGTTCCATCGGTCAGCCCCAGCATTTT. Translated, it gives CASSSIGQPQHF. The chain links TRBV6-5 to TRBJ1-5; D unresolved. The V end lost 4 bases, the J end lost 6 bases, and 7 bases lay between the germline ends. Per germline, CDR1 MNHEY and CDR2 SVGAGI. The CDR3 runs 12 residues.

This chain connects TRBV5-1 to TRBJ1-5; 7 bases line up with TRBD1. The V gene end was trimmed by 0 bases and the J gene end by 4 bases; junction bases not matched to a gene: 7. From germline, CDR1 is SGHRS and CDR2 YFSETQ. The length of the CDR3 is 16 residues. Here the CDR3 reads CASSLGGGPGNQPQHF. The DNA for the CDR3 is TGCGCCAGCAGCTTGGGAGGGGGCCCAGGGAATCAGCCCCAGCATTTT.

The chain has TRBV24-1 and TRBJ2-5; D might be TRBD1 (8 bases). This CDR3 spans 17 amino acids. Germline V lookup: CDR1 KGHDR, CDR2 SFDVKD. Trimming pared 3 bases from V and 5 bases from J, leaving 21 bases between. CDR3 bases: TGTGCCACCAGTGATCGCGCCGGGACAGGAGCGGGGGAGACCCAGTACTTC. Translating it yields CATSDRAGTGAGETQYF.

The rearrangement uses TRBV7-9 and TRBJ2-7, with TRBD1 identical over 7 bases. Germline CDR1 reads SEHNR; CDR2 reads FQNEAQ (reference sequence). After removal of 4 bases from V and 6 bases from J, the junction contained 9 bases not matched to a gene. This CDR3 comprises 14 residues. The CDR3 region has the DNA TGTGCCAGCAGCTCCTCCGGGACAGAGGGCGAGCAGTACTTC. It codes for CASSSSGTEGEQYF.

This chain links TRBV7-2 with TRBJ2-1; TRBD1 matches 10 bases. Trimming cost V 5 bases and J 5 bases; bases outside gene matches: 9. Germline V gene sequence: CDR1 SGHTA, CDR2 FQGNSA. The CDR3 contains 16 residues. The CDR3 coding sequence is TGTGCCAGCAGCGAGAGGGACAGGGGATTCAACAATGAGCAGTTCTTC. Translating it yields CASSERDRGFNNEQFF.

The chain links TRBV7-2 to TRBJ1-6, with D possibly being TRBD1 (5 bases). The V gene lost 1 base and the J gene lost 12 bases, with 19 bases spanning the gap. Germline CDR1 is SGHTA and CDR2 is FQGNSA. The length of the CDR3 is 16 residues. CDR3 DNA sequence: TGTGCCAGCAGCTTAGGGGGCCCCCAAATTGGTTTACCCCTCCACTTT. It yields the protein CASSLGGPQIGLPLHF.

Only one count was recorded for this clone. This chain uses TRBV6-5 with TRBJ1-2; TRBD1 agrees at 11 bases. J lost 8 bases, V lost 6 bases, and 11 bases had no gene match. This CDR3 is built from 15 residues. The germline CDR1 and CDR2 sequences are MNHEY and SVGAGI. CDR3 in amino acids: CASSGGTGGFRGYTF. In nucleotides, the CDR3 is TGTGCCAGCAGCGGGGGGACAGGGGGTTTTAGAGGCTACACCTTC.

This chain links TRBV29-1 with TRBJ2-2; D may be TRBD2 (5 bases). V lost 4 bases and J 4 bases, leaving 13 bases between the germline ends. CDR1 and CDR2 (germline): SQVTM, ANQGSEA. The CDR3 runs to 14 residues. The CDR3 nucleotides read TGCAGCGTTGGGTGGACTGAGGGCACCGGGGAGCTGTTTTTT. This codes for CSVGWTEGTGELFF.

The CDR3 region is CAWRPSGGRTDTQYF. The CDR3 DNA follows: TGTGCCTGGAGGCCCAGCGGGGGGCGCACAGATACGCAGTATTTT. The chain couples TRBV30 to TRBJ2-3; 9 positions agree with TRBD2. Unmatched junction bases numbered 5, after V lost 3 bases and J lost 1 base. The CDR3 runs to 15 residues. Germline V gene sequence: CDR1 GTSNPN, CDR2 SVGIG (reference sequence).

The chain is built from TRBV6-6 and TRBJ1-1; 10 bases map to TRBD1. V shed 6 bases and J 3 bases; nucleotides not matched to a gene: 22. Germline CDR1 reads MNHNY; CDR2 reads SVGAGI (reference sequence). The CDR3 length is 20 residues. The CDR3 region has the DNA TGTGCCAGCAGCGACCCAAACCGGGACAGGGGAATGAGAACGGACACTGAAGCTTTCTTT. It is translated as CASSDPNRDRGMRTDTEAFF.

The chain is built from TRBV12-3 or TRBV12-4 and TRBJ2-7; maybe TRBD2 (5 bases). Trimming left V 6 bases short and J 4 bases short, with 13 bases between. The CDR3 is made up of 13 amino acids. The CDR3 here is CASRQGLLYEQYF. The CDR3 DNA is TGTGCCAGCAGGCAAGGACTGCTTTACGAGCAGTACTTC.

V gene TRBV11-2 combines with J gene TRBJ2-7; 9 positions agree with TRBD1. CDR1 SGHAT and CDR2 FQNNGV come from the germline V gene. With 3 bases clipped from V and 5 bases from J, the junction kept 2 bases outside the gene matches. This CDR3 region has 13 residues. CDR3 DNA sequence: TGTGCCAGCAGCTTGGGACAGGGTAACGAGCAGTACTTC. Protein: CASSLGQGNEQYF.

The chain links TRBV3-1 (or the pseudogene TRBV3-2) to TRBJ2-1, with 12 positions matching TRBD2. The CDR3 covers 21 residues. V shed 0 bases, J shed 1 base, and the junction held 13 bases outside the gene matches. The germline V gene has CDR1 LGHDT and CDR2 YNNKEL (reference sequence). This CDR3 reads CASSQDSDGLAGGRSYNEQFF. For the CDR3, the DNA is TGTGCCAGCAGCCAAGATTCCGATGGGCTAGCGGGAGGGCGGTCCTACAATGAGCAGTTCTTC.

The chain has TRBV6-5 and TRBJ2-7, with D possibly TRBD2 on 6 matching bases. Trimming left V 6 bases short and J 5 bases short, with 17 bases between. The CDR3 loop spans 14 amino acids. From germline, CDR1 is MNHEY and CDR2 SVGAGI. The CDR3 reads CASRDRGTAHEQYF. CDR3 DNA sequence: TGTGCCAGCAGGGACCGGGGGACCGCCCACGAGCAGTACTTC.

The chain uses TRBV5-1 and TRBJ2-4; D is perhaps TRBD1 (6 bases). V was cut by 0 bases and J by 6 bases, with 13 bases left in between. CDR3 length: 15 amino acids. From germline, CDR1 is SGHRS and CDR2 YFSETQ. The CDR3 DNA is TGCGCCAGCAGCTTGGCCCAGGGGCAGCTAAACATTCAGTACTTC. It yields the protein CASSLAQGQLNIQYF. The full variable domain, rest sourced from reference TRBV5-1 and TRBJ2-4, is KAGVTQTPRYLIKTRGQQVTLSCSPISGHRSVSWYQQTPGQGLQFLFEYFSETQRNKGNFPGRFSGRQFSNSRSEMNVSTLELGDSALYLCASSLAQGQLNIQYFGAGTRLSVL.

In nucleotides, the CDR3 is TGCGCCAGCAGAATTGCGGTTCTAAATTCACCCCTCCACTTT. Protein product: CASRIAVLNSPLHF. This chain links TRBV4-1 with TRBJ1-6; no clear D. There are 14 residues in the CDR3. CDR1 MGHRA and CDR2 YSYEKL come from the germline V gene. With 6 bases removed from V and 7 bases from J, the gap between germline ends came to 13 bases.

This rearrangement joins TRBV28 to TRBJ2-7; D uncertain. This CDR3 has 12 residues. V lost 5 bases and J 10 bases, leaving 15 bases between the germline ends. CDR1 and CDR2 (germline): MDHEN, SYDVKM. This chain's CDR3 is CASSPHTPSQYF. DNA for the CDR3: TGTGCCAGCAGTCCCCACACCCCGTCCCAGTACTTC.

The V call is TRBV5-1, the J call TRBJ2-7, with 8 bases matching TRBD2. CDR3 length: 15 residues. The trim removed 7 bases at V and 0 bases at J, leaving 9 bases unmatched. The germline CDR1 and CDR2 sequences are SGHRS and YFSETQ. The CDR3 reads CASAISGTHSYEQYF. CDR3 DNA: TGCGCCAGCGCTATTAGCGGGACACACTCCTACGAGCAGTACTTC.

CDR3 DNA: TGTGCCAGCAGCCTTAACACAGCAGGGGGCTATGGCTACACCTTC. The encoded protein is CASSLNTAGGYGYTF. The chain has TRBV3-1 (or the pseudogene TRBV3-2) and TRBJ1-2; 7 bases map to TRBD1. Per the germline V gene, CDR1 is LGHDT and CDR2 is YNNKEL (reference sequence). Germline trimming cut 4 bases from V and 4 bases from J; bases unmatched to any gene: 9. The CDR3 is 15 residues long.